The 6 T cell receptor beta chains presented below share a single source sample, sequenced in a study of tumor-infiltrating lymphocytes in primary liver carcinoma. The authors made TCR beta cDNA from approximately 500 ng total RNA with a constant-region primer. A slightly modified ARM-PCR protocol with three nested multiplex PCR rounds produced these TCR beta libraries. PCR rounds one and two used TRBV1-TRBV30 forward primers with a C-beta reverse primer for around 11 cycles each. TCRdb fed the multiplex PCR reads into MiXCR, producing one record per CDR3 protein. The sample lists some 320,000 distinct CDR3 sequences, roughly 60% seen once, with roughly 8.6% in the top ten. Germline DNA was also extracted, while the blood RNA originated from unsorted whole blood. Input material: peripheral blood. These receptors all come from a man between 40 and 49 years old with primary liver carcinoma and hepatitis B virus infection.

For this clonotype: This may come from a read error, since a much larger clone is one base off. In DNA, the CDR3 is TGCGCCAGCAGCCGTTTATCCTGGTCCACCCTCCACTTT. This codes for CASSRLSWSTLHF. This chain connects TRBV4-3 to TRBJ1-6; D not certain. This CDR3 comprises 13 residues. Trimming left V 4 bases short and J 14 bases short, with 15 bases between. Germline values: CDR1 LGHNA, CDR2 YSLEER.

This clonotype is termed medium-sized. The chain recombines TRBV11-1 with TRBJ2-7, with 10 bases aligning to TRBD2. The CDR3 spans 15 residues. With V trimmed by 2 bases and J by 7 bases, 8 bases remained unmatched. Per the germline V gene, CDR1 is SGHAT and CDR2 is FQDESV (reference sequence). As DNA, the CDR3 is TGTGCCAGCAGCTTAAGTAGCGGGAGGACTGGAGAGCAGTACTTC. The encoded protein is CASSLSSGRTGEQYF.

The chain couples TRBV5-1 to TRBJ2-2, with 7 bases that match TRBD2. The CDR3 has 15 residues. CDR1 is SGHRS, CDR2 YFSETQ, per germline. The V segment lost 4 bases and the J segment 6 bases; nucleotides outside the gene matches: 9. As DNA, the CDR3 is TGCGCCAGCAGCCCGATGAGTCGGGAGGCCGGGGAGCTGTTTTTT. Protein: CASSPMSREAGELFF.

This clonotype was seen just once. This sequence may be a read error, since a much larger clone differs from it by one base. The genes are TRBV6-5 and TRBJ2-7; perhaps TRBD1 as D (5 bases). The length of the CDR3 is 14 residues. Trimming stripped 8 bases from V and 2 bases from J, with 16 bases between. Looked up from germline, CDR1 is MNHEY and CDR2 is SVGAGI. In DNA form, the CDR3 reads TGTGCCAGCGGCGTTCTGACAGACCCCTACGAGCAGTACTTC. It specifies CASGVLTDPYEQYF.

In regard to this clonotype: A much larger clone differs from this one at a single base, so this may be a read error. This sequence joins TRBV10-3 and TRBJ2-6; maybe TRBD2 (6 bases). CDR3 length: 13 residues. Germline V gene sequence: CDR1 ENHRY, CDR2 SYGVKD. CDR3 sequence (DNA): TGTGCCCTCAGTGGTGGACTAAACAACGTCCTGACTTTC. Translated, it gives CALSGGLNNVLTF.

This clonotype has only a few counts. The chain joins TRBV18 to TRBJ1-1, with D perhaps matching TRBD1 (6 bases). This CDR3 is built from 16 residues. Per germline, CDR1 KGHSH and CDR2 LQKENI. V shed 5 bases and J shed 1 base, with 17 bases lying between them. The CDR3 sequence: CASSAQLRQENTEAFF. DNA for the CDR3: TGTGCCAGCTCAGCACAACTAAGACAGGAGAACACTGAAGCTTTCTTT.